Sequencing of this T cell receptor beta chain was carried out in a study of T-cell memory formation after mild COVID-19. Germline V CDR1 and CDR2: SGHDT, YYEEEE. The CDR3 runs to 13 residues. Trimming took 4 bases from V and 1 from J, leaving 8 bases between them. Each CDR3 protein is one row after TCRdb ran MiXCR on the 5' RACE reads. The sample includes about 430,000 distinct CDR3 sequences, more than 20% seen only once; the top ten take about 10%. Sequencing used PBMCs or a T cell subset sorted from them (not recorded which). The clonotype originates from an adult woman who had mild COVID-19 (a few samples of this study predate the infection). Cell type and time point are not known. The chain has TRBV5-6 and TRBJ1-1, with no clear D. CDR3 DNA: TGTGCCAGCAGCCAGACTCCGAACACTGAAGCTTTCTTT. It encodes CASSQTPNTEAFF.